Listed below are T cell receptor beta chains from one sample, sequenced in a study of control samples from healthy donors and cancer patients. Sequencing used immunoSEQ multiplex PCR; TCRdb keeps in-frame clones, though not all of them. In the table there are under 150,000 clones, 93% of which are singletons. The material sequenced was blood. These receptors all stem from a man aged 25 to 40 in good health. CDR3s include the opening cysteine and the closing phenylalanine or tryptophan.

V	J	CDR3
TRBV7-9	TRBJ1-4	CASSLGSGTGGGKLFF
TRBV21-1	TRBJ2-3	CASSKVVTRNPITSTDTQYF
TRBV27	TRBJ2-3	CASSLDRPTDTQYF
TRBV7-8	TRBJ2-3	CASSPRQGAPTDTQYF
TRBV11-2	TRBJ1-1	CASSPTGTGKNTEAFF
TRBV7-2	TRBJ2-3	CASSLYLDTQYF
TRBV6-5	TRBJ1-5	CASSYRGYQGISPQHF
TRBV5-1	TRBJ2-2	CASSLAPSGGVPIVGELFF
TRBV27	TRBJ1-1	CASSSSPGGLKNTEAFF
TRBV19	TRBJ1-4	CASKSGQVFEKLFF
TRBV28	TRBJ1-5	CASSQTGQGGQPQHF
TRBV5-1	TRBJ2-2	CASSPRWTGELFF
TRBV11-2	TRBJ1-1	CASKGGQGGGTEAFF
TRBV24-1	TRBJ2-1	CATSRQVNPSYNEQFF
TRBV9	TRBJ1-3	CASSHPAAGNTIYF
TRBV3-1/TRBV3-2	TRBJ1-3	CASSQDLRRTSGNTIYF
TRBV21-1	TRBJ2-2	CASSKQGLPSNTGELFF
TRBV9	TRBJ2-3	CASSVALSDNTDTQYF
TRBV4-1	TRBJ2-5	CASSPRLWVVQETQYF
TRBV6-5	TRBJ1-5	CASSTGESGNQPQHF
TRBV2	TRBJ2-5	CASIFTGTSGGEETQYF
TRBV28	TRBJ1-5	CASRGGNQPQHF
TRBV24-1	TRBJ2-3	CATSDPTKGLIGTDTQYF
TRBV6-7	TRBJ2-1	CASSRGGTPYNEQFF
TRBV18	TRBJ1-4	CASSSTSGAPEKLFF
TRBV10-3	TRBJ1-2	CAISESTGGYTF
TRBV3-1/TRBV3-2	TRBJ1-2	CASSQETWNANYGYTF
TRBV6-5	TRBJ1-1	CASSYSWGGTEAFF
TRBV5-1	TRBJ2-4	CASSFVGGAKNIQYF
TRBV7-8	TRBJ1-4	CASSVRGLTNEKLFF
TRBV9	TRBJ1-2	CASSVASSLYYGYTF
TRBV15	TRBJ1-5	CATSKGTGGGQPQHF
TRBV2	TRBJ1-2	CASSEGGGGGYTF
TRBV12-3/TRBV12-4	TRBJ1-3	CASSPGIF